The 16 T cell receptor beta chains given below trace back to one sample, sequenced in a study of response to subunit inactivated influenza vaccine. MiXCR, run by TCRdb on the RT-PCR reads, gives a single entry per CDR3 protein. The sample contains 500,000 to 600,000 distinct CDR3 sequences, around 11% of which appear only once. Sequences were derived from PBMCs from blood, sampled on the day of vaccination. The receptors here all came from a man aged 50-60 years who received an inactivated influenza vaccine.

Only a few counts were recorded for this clonotype. This chain connects TRBV20-1 to TRBJ2-1, with 7 positions matching TRBD1. This CDR3 spans 17 amino acids. Losses at the gene ends were 0 bases for V and 0 bases for J; bases not matched to a gene: 8. The V gene's germline CDR1 is DFQATT and CDR2 SNEGSKA (reference sequence). CDR3 sequence reads: CSARDSTGESSYNEQFF. The CDR3 DNA reads as TGCAGTGCTAGAGATTCCACAGGGGAAAGCTCCTACAATGAGCAGTTCTTC.

This clonotype was counted at least ten times. CDR3 protein: CASSWTGANTGELFF. As DNA, the CDR3 is TGTGCCAGCAGTTGGACAGGGGCGAACACCGGGGAGCTGTTTTTT. The chain couples TRBV2 to TRBJ2-2, with TRBD1 identical over 9 bases. The CDR3 has 15 residues. Germline V gene lookup returns CDR1 SNHLY and CDR2 FYNNEI. J was trimmed by 0 bases and V by 5 bases; bases with no gene match: 1.

The table lists this clonotype with many counts. The chain recombines TRBV28 with TRBJ2-5; a weak D match, TRBD2 (5 bases). There are 16 residues in the CDR3. The ends were cut back, 1 base at V and 3 bases at J, with 15 bases in the middle. Germline values: CDR1 MDHEN, CDR2 SYDVKM. The DNA of the CDR3 is TGTGCCAGCAGTTTATTGGGCGGCGCGGAGGAAGAGACCCAGTACTTC. Translated: CASSLLGGAEEETQYF.

The chain recombines TRBV2 with TRBJ2-7; 9 nucleotides line up with TRBD1. CDR3 length: 15 residues. J lost 1 base, V lost 6 bases, and 7 bases had no gene match. Germline CDR1 reads SNHLY; CDR2 reads FYNNEI. The CDR3 DNA sequence: TGTGCCAGCAGCCCCTTGACAGGGGGTTCCTACGAGCAGTACTTC. Translating it yields CASSPLTGGSYEQYF.

The count of this clonotype is one. DNA for the CDR3: TGCGCCAGCAGCTCCGACCGGGACAGGAACGAGCAGTACTTC. This sequence encodes CASSSDRDRNEQYF. The chain recombines TRBV5-1 with TRBJ2-7, with 8 nucleotides matching TRBD1. The V gene's germline CDR1 is SGHRS and CDR2 YFSETQ. Losses at the gene ends were 3 bases for V and 5 bases for J; bases not matched to a gene: 7. The CDR3 totals 14 residues.

This clonotype has a count of ten or more. The V and J genes are TRBV5-1 and TRBJ2-2; D is possibly TRBD1 or TRBD2 (5 bases each). Trimming removed 2 bases from V and 7 bases from J, with 18 bases in between. Germline CDR1 is SGHRS and CDR2 is YFSETQ. The CDR3 totals 16 residues. The DNA of the CDR3 is TGCGCCAGCAGCTTCCGACAGATAGCGCACGACGGGGAGCTGTTTTTT. It yields the protein CASSFRQIAHDGELFF.

This clonotype was counted a few times. The rearrangement uses TRBV5-1 and TRBJ2-5; 7 bases map to TRBD1. The length of the CDR3 is 15 residues. The junction had 4 bases not matched to a gene; V was cut back by 2 bases and J by 0 bases. Germline-derived CDR1 and CDR2 are SGHRS and YFSETQ. The CDR3 region is CASSFGTAYQETQYF. The DNA of the CDR3 is TGCGCCAGCAGCTTTGGGACAGCATACCAAGAGACCCAGTACTTC.

This chain connects TRBV5-1 to TRBJ1-1; weak D call: TRBD1 (6 bases). Germline V gene lookup returns CDR1 SGHRS and CDR2 YFSETQ. The CDR3 contains 15 residues. Trimming removed 3 bases from V and 7 bases from J, with 19 bases in between. The CDR3 loop is CASSSFGRGGVEAFF. CDR3 sequence (DNA): TGCGCCAGCAGCTCTTTTGGTCGAGGGGGTGTTGAAGCTTTCTTT.

This clonotype was picked up a small number of times. The rearrangement joins TRBV27 to TRBJ1-1; D is undetermined. V was trimmed by 6 bases and J by 6 bases, leaving 23 bases between them. This CDR3 is built from 16 residues. Germline V gene data show CDR1 as MNHEY and CDR2 as SMNVEV (reference sequence). The CDR3 region is CASSPQRALRRAEAFF. The CDR3 DNA is TGTGCCAGCAGCCCCCAGCGGGCCCTAAGGAGGGCTGAAGCTTTCTTT.

The V and J genes are TRBV20-1 and TRBJ1-2; 7 bases are a match to TRBD1. Germline CDR1 DFQATT, CDR2 SNEGSKA (reference sequence). V shed 4 bases, J shed 7 bases, and the junction held 6 bases outside the gene matches. The CDR3 totals 12 residues. CDR3 sequence: CSANEGALGYTF. CDR3 DNA: TGCAGTGCTAATGAGGGGGCGCTTGGCTACACCTTC.

This clonotype was recorded only once. The chain has TRBV7-2 and TRBJ1-2; D may be TRBD1 (5 bases). V lost 5 bases to trimming and J lost 6 bases, with 16 bases between them. The germline CDR1 and CDR2 sequences are SGHTA and FQGNSA. This CDR3 is built from 14 residues. The DNA for the CDR3 is TGTGCCAGCAGCACAGGACCGCGTTCGGATGGCTACACCTTC. The encoded protein is CASSTGPRSDGYTF.

The chain carries TRBV18 and TRBJ2-7; possibly TRBD1 for D (5 bases). Trimming took off 0 bases at V and 4 bases at J, with 10 bases between the two ends. Germline CDR1 reads KGHSH; CDR2 reads LQKENI. The CDR3 runs to 14 residues. In DNA, the CDR3 is TGTGCCAGCTCACCACCGTCCAGGGCATACGAGCAGTACTTC. Protein sequence: CASSPPSRAYEQYF.

This clonotype was counted a few times. The rearrangement links TRBV12-3 or TRBV12-4 to TRBJ2-2; D ambiguous. The CDR3 length is 13 residues. The V gene lost 2 bases and the J gene lost 4 bases, with 5 bases spanning the gap. The CDR3 region is CASSLWRTGELFF. As DNA, the CDR3 is TGTGCCAGCAGTTTATGGCGCACCGGGGAGCTGTTTTTT.

The table lists this clonotype with a few counts. This rearrangement joins TRBV27 to TRBJ2-6; TRBD2 aligns across 11 bases. V was pared by 5 bases and J by 0 bases, with 6 bases of the junction left unmatched. CDR1 and CDR2 (germline): MNHEY, SMNVEV (reference sequence). The CDR3 length is 18 residues. The CDR3 DNA sequence: TGTGCCAGCAGTAGACTAGCGGGACTAGTCTCTGGGGCCAACGTCCTGACTTTC. Protein: CASSRLAGLVSGANVLTF.

The genes are TRBV5-1 and TRBJ2-7; 8 nucleotides agree with TRBD2. The CDR3 runs 15 residues. Germline values: CDR1 SGHRS, CDR2 YFSETQ. J lost 5 bases, V lost 1 base, and 8 bases had no gene match. CDR3 sequence: CASSLPLAGRDEQYF. Here the CDR3 DNA reads TGCGCCAGCAGCTTGCCCTTAGCGGGACGGGACGAGCAGTACTTC.

This clonotype was counted ten times or more. This chain joins TRBV12-3 or TRBV12-4 and TRBJ1-2; no clear D. V was shortened by 3 bases and J by 5 bases, with 16 bases between the two germline ends. The CDR3 is 15 amino acids. The CDR3 protein is CASSFNTINSYGYTF. CDR3 DNA sequence: TGTGCCAGCAGTTTCAACACAATTAACTCGTATGGCTACACCTTC.